Below, one TCR beta chain is given with its context. Sequenced by immunoSEQ multiplex PCR; TCRdb stores in-frame clones only, minus some. The table has approximately 220,000 clones, over 80% seen once. The data originate from a study of blood T cell repertoires in COVID-19. Germline CDR1 MDHEN, CDR2 SYDVKM. Losses at the gene ends were 0 bases for V and 7 bases for J; bases not matched to a gene: 10. The CDR3 totals 17 residues. The chain carries TRBV28 and TRBJ2-2; 8 nucleotides match TRBD2. The sequenced sample consisted of PBMCs or T cells enriched from blood (not recorded which). This clonotype originated in a woman between 35 and 50 years old who had recovered from COVID-19. CDR3 residues: CASSLWWSAGVFGELFF. CDR3 nucleotide sequence: TGTGCCAGCAGTTTATGGTGGTCAGCGGGAGTATTCGGGGAGCTGTTTTTT.